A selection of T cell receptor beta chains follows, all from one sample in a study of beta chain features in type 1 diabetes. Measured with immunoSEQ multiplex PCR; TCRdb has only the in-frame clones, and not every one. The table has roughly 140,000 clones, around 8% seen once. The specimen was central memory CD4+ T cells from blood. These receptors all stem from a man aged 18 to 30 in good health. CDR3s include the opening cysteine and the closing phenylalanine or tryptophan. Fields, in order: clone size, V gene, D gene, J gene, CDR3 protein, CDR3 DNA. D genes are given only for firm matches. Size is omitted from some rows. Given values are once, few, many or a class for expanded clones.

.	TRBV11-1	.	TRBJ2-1	CASRPQGFSSYNEQFF	TGTGCCAGCAGGCCCCAGGGGTTCTCATCCTACAATGAGCAGTTCTTC
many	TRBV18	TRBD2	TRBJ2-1	CASSPLAGVDNEQFF	TGTGCCAGCTCACCTCTAGCGGGAGTTGACAATGAGCAGTTCTTC
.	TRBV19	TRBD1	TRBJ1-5	CASRRTGVKQPQHF	TGTGCCAGTAGAAGGACAGGGGTAAAGCAGCCCCAGCATTTT
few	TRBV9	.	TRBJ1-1	CASSGLQVTNTEAFF	TGTGCCAGCAGCGGATTACAGGTTACGAACACTGAAGCTTTCTTT
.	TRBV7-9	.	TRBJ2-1	CASSLVLGGNEQFF	TGTGCCAGCAGCTTAGTTTTAGGGGGCAATGAGCAGTTCTTC
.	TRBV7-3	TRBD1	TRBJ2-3	CASSPGQGTDTQYF	TGTGCCAGCAGTCCAGGACAGGGAACAGATACGCAGTATTTT
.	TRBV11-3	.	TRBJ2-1	CASSQSQGGPSYNEQFF	TGTGCCAGCTCACAATCCCAGGGGGGCCCCTCCTACAATGAGCAGTTCTTC
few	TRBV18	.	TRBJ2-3	CASSPQGPLTDTQYF	TGTGCCAGCTCACCTCAGGGTCCCCTCACAGATACGCAGTATTTT
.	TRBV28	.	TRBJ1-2	CASSLQGLGYTF	TGTGCCAGCAGTTTACAGGGGTTGGGCTACACCTTC
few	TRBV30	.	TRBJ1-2	CAWSEGRDMYGYTF	TGTGCCTGGAGTGAGGGCAGGGACATGTATGGCTACACCTTC
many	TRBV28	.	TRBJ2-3	CASNDPRRQYF	TGTGCCAGCAACGACCCGAGGAGGCAGTATTTT
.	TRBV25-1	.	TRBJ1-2	CASSPGHLYGYTF	TGTGCCAGCAGCCCGGGACACCTTTATGGCTACACCTTC
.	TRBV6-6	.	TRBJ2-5	CASSYGHSQETQYF	TGTGCCAGCAGTTACGGGCACTCCCAAGAGACCCAGTACTTC
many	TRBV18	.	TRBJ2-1	CASSPPLSDYNEQFF	TGTGCCAGCTCACCACCGCTCTCAGATTACAATGAGCAGTTCTTC
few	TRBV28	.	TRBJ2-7	CASSLPGIRAHEQYF	TGTGCCAGCAGTTTACCGGGAATAAGAGCTCACGAGCAGTACTTC
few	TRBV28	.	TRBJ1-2	CASIRGYGYTF	TGTGCCAGCATCCGGGGCTATGGCTACACCTTC
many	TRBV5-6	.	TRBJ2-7	CASSLLGFTYEQYF	TGTGCCAGCAGCTTGCTAGGTTTTACCTACGAGCAGTACTTC
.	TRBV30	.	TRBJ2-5	CAWSRLAIRQETQYF	TGTGCCTGGAGTAGGTTAGCGATAAGACAAGAGACCCAGTACTTC
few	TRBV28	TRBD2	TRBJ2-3	CASSLAGGPGDTQYF	TGTGCCAGCAGTTTAGCGGGGGGGCCCGGAGATACGCAGTATTTT
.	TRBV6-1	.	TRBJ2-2	CASTAGTNTGELFF	TGTGCCAGCACCGCCGGGACAAACACCGGGGAGCTGTTTTTT
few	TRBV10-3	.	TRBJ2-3	CAISQPQGLNFAGSTDTQYF	TGTGCCATCAGTCAGCCCCAGGGATTAAATTTCGCGGGGAGCACAGATACGCAGTATTTT
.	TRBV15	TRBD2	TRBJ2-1	CATSKLAGSYNEQFF	TGTGCCACCAGCAAATTAGCGGGTTCCTACAATGAGCAGTTCTTC
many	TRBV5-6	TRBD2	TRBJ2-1	CASSRSGGSNEQFF	TGTGCCAGCTCCCGGAGCGGGGGGTCCAATGAGCAGTTCTTC
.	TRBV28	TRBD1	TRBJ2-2	CASRTTGGDTGELFF	TGTGCCAGCAGAACGACAGGGGGAGACACCGGGGAGCTGTTTTTT
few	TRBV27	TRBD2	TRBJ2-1	CASSSPLAGYNEQFF	TGTGCCAGCAGTTCCCCACTAGCGGGCTACAATGAGCAGTTCTTC
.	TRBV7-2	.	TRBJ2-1	CASNYLPTGGPGPFF	TGTGCCAGTAATTACCTCCCAACGGGGGGCCCGGGGCCGTTCTTC
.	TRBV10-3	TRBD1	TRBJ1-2	CAIAPGPQGDGYTF	TGTGCCATCGCTCCCGGGCCCCAGGGGGATGGCTACACCTTC
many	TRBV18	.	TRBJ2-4	CASSPPTAGAPQYF	TGTGCCAGCTCACCACCGACGGCGGGGGCTCCCCAGTACTTC
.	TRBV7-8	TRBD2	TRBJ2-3	CASRNTGGLAGVDTQYF	TGTGCCAGCAGAAACACGGGGGGACTAGCGGGAGTGGATACGCAGTATTTT
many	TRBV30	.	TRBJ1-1	CAWLMQGESTEAFF	TGTGCCTGGTTAATGCAGGGTGAGAGCACTGAAGCTTTCTTT
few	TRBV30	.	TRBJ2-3	CAWSVAATSTDTQYF	TGTGCCTGGAGTGTCGCGGCCACTAGCACAGATACGCAGTATTTT
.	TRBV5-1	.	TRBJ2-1	CASSLAQEGDEQFF	TGCGCCAGCAGCCTGGCCCAGGAAGGGGATGAGCAGTTCTTC
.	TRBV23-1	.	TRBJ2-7	CASNPNREHEQYF	TGCGCCAGCAACCCAAACAGGGAGCACGAGCAGTACTTC
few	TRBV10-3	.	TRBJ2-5	CASGEVQETQYF	TGTGCCAGCGGAGAGGTCCAAGAGACCCAGTACTTC
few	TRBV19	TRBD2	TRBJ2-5	CASSMEGLALQETQYF	TGTGCCAGTAGTATGGAGGGACTAGCGCTACAAGAGACCCAGTACTTC
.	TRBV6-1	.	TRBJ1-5	CASSEEGFQPQHF	TGTGCCAGCAGTGAAGAGGGGTTTCAGCCCCAGCATTTT
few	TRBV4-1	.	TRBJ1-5	CASSQVGARSNQPQHF	TGCGCCAGCAGCCAAGTGGGGGCGCGAAGCAATCAGCCCCAGCATTTT
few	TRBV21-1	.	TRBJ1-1	CASSTPSRHKRAFF	TGTGCCAGCAGCACTCCAAGCCGGCACAAGCGCGCTTTCTTT
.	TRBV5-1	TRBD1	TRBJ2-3	CASSVDRGDTQYF	TGCGCCAGCAGCGTGGACAGGGGAGATACGCAGTATTTT
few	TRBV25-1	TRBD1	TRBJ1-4	CASSESLEGQPNEKLFF	TGTGCCAGCAGTGAATCTTTGGAGGGACAGCCTAATGAAAAACTGTTTTTT
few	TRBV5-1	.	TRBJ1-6	CASSERQGGYNSPLHF	TGCGCCAGCAGCGAGAGGCAGGGCGGCTATAATTCACCCCTCCACTTT
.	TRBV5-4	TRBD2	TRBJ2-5	CASGRKTGTRGGETQYF	TGTGCCAGCGGACGAAAGACCGGGACTAGGGGGGGAGAGACCCAGTACTTC
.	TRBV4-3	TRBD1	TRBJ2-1	CASSHGQGRPYNEQFF	TGCGCCAGCAGCCATGGACAGGGGCGCCCCTACAATGAGCAGTTCTTC
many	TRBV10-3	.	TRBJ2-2	CASTGTPNTGELFF	TGTGCCAGCACCGGGACACCGAACACCGGGGAGCTGTTTTTT
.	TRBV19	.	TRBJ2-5	CASMRVDGKTQYF	TGTGCCAGTATGAGGGTGGACGGGAAGACCCAGTACTTC
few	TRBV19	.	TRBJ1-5	CASNLFGARQPQHF	TGTGCCAGTAATTTATTTGGGGCGCGTCAGCCCCAGCATTTT
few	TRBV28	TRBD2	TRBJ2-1	CASSFGPERGGYNEQFF	TGTGCCAGCAGTTTTGGGCCCGAGCGGGGAGGGTACAATGAGCAGTTCTTC
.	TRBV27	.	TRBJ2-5	CASRDSSVETQYF	TGTGCCAGCCGCGACAGCTCTGTGGAGACCCAGTACTTC
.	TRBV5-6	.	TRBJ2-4	CASSARGGGKNIQYF	TGTGCCAGCAGCGCGCGGGGAGGGGGCAAAAACATTCAGTACTTC
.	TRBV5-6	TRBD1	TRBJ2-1	CASSAGTGVRAYNEQFF	TGTGCCAGCAGCGCCGGGACAGGGGTCCGGGCCTACAATGAGCAGTTCTTC
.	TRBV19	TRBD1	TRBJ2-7	CASSRTGGYEQYF	TGTGCCAGTAGCCGGACAGGGGGCTACGAGCAGTACTTC
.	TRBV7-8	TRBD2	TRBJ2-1	CASSLSGLAGEVNYNEQFF	TGTGCCAGCAGCTTAAGCGGACTAGCGGGAGAAGTGAATTACAATGAGCAGTTCTTC
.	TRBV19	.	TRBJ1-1	CASIQIPGTEAFF	TGTGCCAGTATCCAAATTCCGGGCACTGAAGCTTTCTTT
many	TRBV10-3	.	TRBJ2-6	CAIAGQSGANVLTF	TGTGCCATCGCCGGACAGTCTGGGGCCAACGTCCTGACTTTC